The T cell receptor (beta chain) described here comes from a study of T cell responses to AZD1222 COVID-19 vaccine. The ends were cut back, 4 bases at V and 8 bases at J, with 10 bases in the middle. This CDR3 is 12 amino acids long. The germline CDR1 and CDR2 sequences are SGHRS and YFSETQ. Libraries were prepared by immunoSEQ multiplex PCR; TCRdb keeps only in-frame clonotypes and omits some of them. The sample yields 150,000 or so clones, 80% to 95% seen once. This sequence joins TRBV5-1 and TRBJ2-1; D gene uncertain. The TCR comes from an adult in good health. The material sequenced was peripheral blood, taken on day 0 of MenACWY control vaccination. The CDR3 coding sequence is TGCGCCAGCAGCCCCTTCATGGATGAGCAGTTCTTC. Translating it yields CASSPFMDEQFF. Full variable domain (outside the CDR3, taken from reference TRBV5-1 and TRBJ2-1): KAGVTQTPRYLIKTRGQQVTLSCSPISGHRSVSWYQQTPGQGLQFLFEYFSETQRNKGNFPGRFSGRQFSNSRSEMNVSTLELGDSALYLCASSPFMDEQFFGPGTRLTVL.